These T cell receptor beta chains were read from a single sample in a study of T cells in Graves' hyperthyroidism and ophthalmopathy. TCRdb analysed the multiplex PCR reads with MiXCR anew, one entry per CDR3 protein. Here the sample spans about 570,000 distinct CDR3 sequences, about 45% being singletons. The material sequenced was peripheral blood or thyroid tissue (not recorded which). These receptors were collected from an adult woman with Graves' disease, either hyperthyroidism or ophthalmopathy (not recorded which). The CDR3 runs from the conserved cysteine through the conserved F or W. D genes are given only for firm matches. Expanded clones are given a class, and other clones once, few, many or no size at all.

CDR3nt	CDR3aa	v_gene	j_gene	abundance	d_gene
TGTGCCAGCAGCGCGGGACATACGAATCAGCCCCAGCATTTT	CASSAGHTNQPQHF	TRBV9	TRBJ1-5	many	.
TGCAGTTGCATGACGGACTCTTATTCCTACGAGCAGTACTTC	CSCMTDSYSYEQYF	TRBV20-1	TRBJ2-7	few	.
TGCAGTGCGCCAGGGTCCTCACCCCTCCACTTT	CSAPGSSPLHF	TRBV20-1	TRBJ1-6	.	.
TGTGCCACCAGCAGCCAAGGTGCGCAGCCCCAGCATTTT	CATSSQGAQPQHF	TRBV15	TRBJ1-5	.	.
TGTGCCAGCAGCTTGCTCGGGGGGGACGATGGCTACACCTTC	CASSLLGGDDGYTF	TRBV7-2	TRBJ1-2	.	.
TGTGCCAGCAGCGTCGGGAGGGTTAGTGGAAACACCATATATTTT	CASSVGRVSGNTIYF	TRBV9	TRBJ1-3	many	.
TGTGCCAGCAGCCTCTTCAATCAGCCCCAGTACTTC	CASSLFNQPQYF	TRBV14	TRBJ2-5	.	.
TGTGCCAGCAGCCCCACAGGGGGGGCTAGCCTCCCACTGGGGGAGCAGTACTTC	CASSPTGGASLPLGEQYF	TRBV5-4	TRBJ2-7	few	.
TGTGCCACCGGGAGGGTCAAGAACACTGAAGCTTTCTTT	CATGRVKNTEAFF	TRBV15	TRBJ1-1	few	.
TGTGCCAGTGGTGACAGGGCCAGAGGAAAACTGTTTTTT	CASGDRARGKLFF	TRBV2	TRBJ1-4	.	TRBD1
TGTGCCTGGACTCGAGGCGATAGCAATCAGCCCCAGCATTTT	CAWTRGDSNQPQHF	TRBV30	TRBJ1-5	.	.
TGTGCCAGCTTTTGGGGCGCTAATGAAAAACTGTTTTTT	CASFWGANEKLFF	TRBV2	TRBJ1-4	.	.
TGTGCCAGCAGCCAAGCTACAGCATCGAACACTGAAGCTTTCTTT	CASSQATASNTEAFF	TRBV14	TRBJ1-1	.	.
TGCAGTGCTATTAGGCGGACTGAAGCTTTCTTT	CSAIRRTEAFF	TRBV20-1	TRBJ1-1	many	.
TGTGCCACCAGTGATCCTGGACAGGGGGCGGAGACCCAGCATTTT	CATSDPGQGAETQHF	TRBV24-1	TRBJ1-5	few	TRBD1
TGTGCCATCAAGGACCTGAACACTGAAGCTTTCTTT	CAIKDLNTEAFF	TRBV10-3	TRBJ1-1	.	.
TGTGCCAGCAGTGAGGTAGCGGGAGAGACCCAGTACTTC	CASSEVAGETQYF	TRBV2	TRBJ2-5	many	TRBD2
TGTGCCAGCAGTTTGGCCAGGCTTGAAGCTTTCTTT	CASSLARLEAFF	TRBV12-3/TRBV12-4	TRBJ1-1	many	.
TGTGCCAGCAGCCCCACAGGGAAGAATGGCTACACCTTC	CASSPTGKNGYTF	TRBV7-9	TRBJ1-2	.	.
TGTGCCAGCAGCGAGGACCCTTACACTGAAGCTTTCTTT	CASSEDPYTEAFF	TRBV2	TRBJ1-1	.	.
TGCAGCAGTTTCCCGGGACAGGGGTATGGCTACACCTTC	CSSFPGQGYGYTF	TRBV29-1	TRBJ1-2	.	TRBD1
TGTGCCAGCAGTTCCCTTCCCGGGGAGCTGTTTTTT	CASSSLPGELFF	TRBV27	TRBJ2-2	.	.
TGTGCCAGCAGCTTTTCTGGGACTAGCGGAGAGACCCAGTACTTC	CASSFSGTSGETQYF	TRBV7-8	TRBJ2-5	.	TRBD2
TGCAGTGCTAGAGTGACACCCAGAAGGAAACTGTTTTTT	CSARVTPRRKLFF	TRBV20-1	TRBJ1-4	many	.
TGTGCCAGCAGCTTGGAGAAGATTGGACAGGGGGCATCTGGGGCCAACGTCCTGACTTTC	CASSLEKIGQGASGANVLTF	TRBV5-4	TRBJ2-6	few	TRBD1
TGTGCCAGTAGTATAGCCAATCTGAGAGACACTGAAGCTTTCTTT	CASSIANLRDTEAFF	TRBV19	TRBJ1-1	.	.
TGCAGTGGGAGGCCAACAAATGGAGGGCAGTTCTTC	CSGRPTNGGQFF	TRBV20-1	TRBJ2-1	.	.
TGTGCCAGCAGCCTAGCGGGGGGCTATGAGCAGTTCTTC	CASSLAGGYEQFF	TRBV7-6	TRBJ2-1	.	TRBD2
TGCAGTGCTATACCAACCTTTACAGAAGCTTTCTTT	CSAIPTFTEAFF	TRBV20-1	TRBJ1-1	many	.
TGTGCCAGCAGTTGGCCGGGACATAATCAGCCCCAGCATTTT	CASSWPGHNQPQHF	TRBV12-3/TRBV12-4	TRBJ1-5	.	.
TGTGCCACCAGCGTCCAGGGGGCCGGGCAGCCCCAGCATTTT	CATSVQGAGQPQHF	TRBV10-3	TRBJ1-5	many	TRBD1
TGTGCCACCAGCGAGGGGAATGACCAAGAGACCCAGTACTTC	CATSEGNDQETQYF	TRBV24-1	TRBJ2-5	few	.
TGTGCTAGCAGCCCCCTAGCGGGAGGCTTTCATGAGCAGTTCTTC	CASSPLAGGFHEQFF	TRBV7-7	TRBJ2-1	few	TRBD2
TGCGCCAGCAGCACCGGACAGGGGGATCAGCCCCAGCATTTT	CASSTGQGDQPQHF	TRBV5-1	TRBJ1-5	many	TRBD1
TGCAGCGCGGAGATTAATCAGCCCCAGCATTTT	CSAEINQPQHF	TRBV29-1	TRBJ1-5	.	.
TGCGCCAGCAGCCGAGAGGGGGTGGGCGAGACCCAGTACTTC	CASSREGVGETQYF	TRBV4-3	TRBJ2-5	.	.
TGTGCCAGTAGCGGGAGCCCCACCTACGAGCAGTACTTC	CASSGSPTYEQYF	TRBV7-2	TRBJ2-7	.	TRBD2